The sequence of this T cell receptor (beta chain) was determined in a study of blood T cell repertoires in COVID-19. The CDR3 length is 14 residues. CDR1 KGHSH and CDR2 LQKENI come from the germline V gene. V was clipped by 2 bases and J by 3 bases, with 10 bases between them. Study processing details: Nucleated cell number was recorded as an estimate derived from reference gene primer amplification. The data were produced by immunoSEQ multiplex PCR, yet TCRdb's version contains in-frame clones alone and is incomplete. That table supplies the V and J calls and clone size; D and trimming were determined from the DNA. The repertoire holds around 180,000 clones, with approximately 89% as singletons.

This receptor was identified in a woman aged 25 to 39 with acute or convalescent COVID-19. Sequenced input: peripheral blood. J is TRBJ1-1 and V is TRBV18; D is ambiguous. CDR3 DNA sequence: TGTGCCAGCTCACCAATAGGACTTCACACTGAAGCTTTCTTT. This gives the protein CASSPIGLHTEAFF. Full variable domain (remainder filled in from reference TRBV18 and TRBJ1-1): NAGVMQNPRHLVRRRGQEARLRCSPMKGHSHVYWYRQLPEEGLKFMVYLQKENIIDESGMPKERFSAEFPKEGPSILRIQQVVRGDSAAYFCASSPIGLHTEAFFGQGTRLTVV.